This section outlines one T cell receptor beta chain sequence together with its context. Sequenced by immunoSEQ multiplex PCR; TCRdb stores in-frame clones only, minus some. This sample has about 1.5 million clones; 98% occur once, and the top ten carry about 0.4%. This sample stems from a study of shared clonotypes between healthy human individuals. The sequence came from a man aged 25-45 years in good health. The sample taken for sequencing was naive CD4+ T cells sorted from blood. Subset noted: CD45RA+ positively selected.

The CDR3 is CATSRTGTTTGEQYF. DNA of the CDR3: TGTGCCACCAGCAGAACCGGGACAACCACCGGCGAGCAGTACTTC. The rearrangement joins TRBV15 to TRBJ2-7; weak D call: TRBD1 (6 bases). Germline V gene sequence: CDR1 LNHNV, CDR2 YYDKDF (reference sequence). Trimming took 2 bases from V and 6 from J, leaving 17 bases between them. This CDR3 has 15 amino acids.